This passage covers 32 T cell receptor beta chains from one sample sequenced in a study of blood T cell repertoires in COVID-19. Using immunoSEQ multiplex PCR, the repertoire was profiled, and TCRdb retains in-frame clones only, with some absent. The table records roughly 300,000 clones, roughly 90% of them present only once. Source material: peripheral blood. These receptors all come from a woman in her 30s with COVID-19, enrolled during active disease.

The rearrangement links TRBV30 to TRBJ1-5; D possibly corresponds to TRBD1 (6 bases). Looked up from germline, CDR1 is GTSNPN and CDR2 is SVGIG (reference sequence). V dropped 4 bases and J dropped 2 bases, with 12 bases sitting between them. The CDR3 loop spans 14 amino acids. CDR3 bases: TGTGCCTGGATCCCAGGGGATCGCAATCAGCCCCAGCATTTT. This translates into CAWIPGDRNQPQHF.

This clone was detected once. The CDR3, as DNA: TGTGCCAGCATTCGAGGGAGAGGGGGGGCCACCGGGGAGCTGTTTTTT. It is translated as CASIRGRGGATGELFF. This rearrangement joins TRBV7-8 to TRBJ2-2; D possibly corresponds to TRBD2 (7 bases). V was shortened by 7 bases and J by 4 bases, with 19 bases between the two germline ends. The CDR3 consists of 16 residues. The germline gives CDR1 SGHVS, CDR2 FQNEAQ.

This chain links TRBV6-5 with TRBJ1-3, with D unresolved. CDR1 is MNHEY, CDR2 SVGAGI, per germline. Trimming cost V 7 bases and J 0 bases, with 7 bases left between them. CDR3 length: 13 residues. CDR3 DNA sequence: TGTGCCAGCATGCTAAGCTCTGGAAACACCATATATTTT. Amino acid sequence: CASMLSSGNTIYF.

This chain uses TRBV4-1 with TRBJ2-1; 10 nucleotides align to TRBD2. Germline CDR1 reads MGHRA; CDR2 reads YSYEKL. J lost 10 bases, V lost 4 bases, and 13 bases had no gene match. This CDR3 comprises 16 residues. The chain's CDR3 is CASSLPLSGRTGEQFF. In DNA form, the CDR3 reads TGCGCCAGCAGCCTTCCCCTTAGCGGGAGGACCGGGGAGCAGTTCTTC.

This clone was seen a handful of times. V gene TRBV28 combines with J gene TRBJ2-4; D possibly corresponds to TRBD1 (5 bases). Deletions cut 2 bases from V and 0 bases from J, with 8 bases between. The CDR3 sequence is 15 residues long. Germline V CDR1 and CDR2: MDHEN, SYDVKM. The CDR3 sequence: CASSLQGLAKNIQYF. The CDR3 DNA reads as TGTGCCAGCAGTTTACAGGGCTTAGCCAAAAACATTCAGTACTTC.

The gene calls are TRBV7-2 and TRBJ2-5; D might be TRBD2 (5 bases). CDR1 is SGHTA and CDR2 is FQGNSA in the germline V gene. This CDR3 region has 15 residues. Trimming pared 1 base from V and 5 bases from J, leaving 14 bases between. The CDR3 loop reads CASSLGPPSTETQYF. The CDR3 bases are TGTGCCAGCAGCTTAGGGCCCCCTAGCACCGAGACCCAGTACTTC.

CDR3 amino acids: CAIRITSRPQGSYGYTF. DNA of the CDR3: TGTGCCATCAGGATTACCTCTCGGCCCCAAGGGAGCTATGGCTACACCTTC. The gene calls are TRBV10-3 and TRBJ1-2; D remains unclear. CDR3 length: 17 residues. Trimming removed 6 bases from V and 4 bases from J, with 24 bases in between. Germline V gene lookup returns CDR1 ENHRY and CDR2 SYGVKD.

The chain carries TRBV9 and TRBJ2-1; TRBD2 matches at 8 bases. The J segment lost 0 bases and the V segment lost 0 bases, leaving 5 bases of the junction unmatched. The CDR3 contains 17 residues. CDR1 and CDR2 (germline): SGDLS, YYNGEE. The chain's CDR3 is CASSVGGGGSSYNEQFF. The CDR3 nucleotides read TGTGCCAGCAGCGTAGGAGGCGGGGGGAGCTCCTACAATGAGCAGTTCTTC.

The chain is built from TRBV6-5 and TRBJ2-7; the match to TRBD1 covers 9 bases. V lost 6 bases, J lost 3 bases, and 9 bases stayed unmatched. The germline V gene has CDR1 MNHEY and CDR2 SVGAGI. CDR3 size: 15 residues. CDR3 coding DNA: TGTGCCAGCAGGAAACCGGGACAGGGTTACTACGAGCAGTACTTC. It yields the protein CASRKPGQGYYEQYF.

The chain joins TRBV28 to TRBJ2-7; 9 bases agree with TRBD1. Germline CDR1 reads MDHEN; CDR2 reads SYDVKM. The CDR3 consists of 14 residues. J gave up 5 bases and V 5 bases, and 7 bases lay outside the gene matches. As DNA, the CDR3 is TGTGCCAGCAGTATGACAGGGGGTATCCACGAGCAGTACTTC. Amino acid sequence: CASSMTGGIHEQYF.

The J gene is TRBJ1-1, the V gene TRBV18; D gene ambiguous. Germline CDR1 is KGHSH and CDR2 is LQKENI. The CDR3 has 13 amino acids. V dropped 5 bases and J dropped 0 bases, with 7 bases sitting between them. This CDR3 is CASSSELNTEAFF. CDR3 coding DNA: TGTGCCAGCTCATCCGAGCTGAACACTGAAGCTTTCTTT.

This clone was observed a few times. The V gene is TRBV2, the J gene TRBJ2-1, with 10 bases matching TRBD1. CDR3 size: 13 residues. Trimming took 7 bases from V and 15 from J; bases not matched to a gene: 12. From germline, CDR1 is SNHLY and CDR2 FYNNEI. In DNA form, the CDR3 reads TGTGCCAGCATTAGGACAGGGGGGGTCAATGTGTTCTTC. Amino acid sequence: CASIRTGGVNVFF.

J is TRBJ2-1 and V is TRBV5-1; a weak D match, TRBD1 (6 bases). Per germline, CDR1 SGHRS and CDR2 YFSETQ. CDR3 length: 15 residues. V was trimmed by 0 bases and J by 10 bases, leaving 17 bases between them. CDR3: CASSLAGAPPWEQFF. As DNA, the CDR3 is TGCGCCAGCAGCTTGGCAGGGGCCCCGCCATGGGAGCAGTTCTTC. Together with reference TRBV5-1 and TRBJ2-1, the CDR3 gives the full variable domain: KAGVTQTPRYLIKTRGQQVTLSCSPISGHRSVSWYQQTPGQGLQFLFEYFSETQRNKGNFPGRFSGRQFSNSRSEMNVSTLELGDSALYLCASSLAGAPPWEQFFGPGTRLTVL.

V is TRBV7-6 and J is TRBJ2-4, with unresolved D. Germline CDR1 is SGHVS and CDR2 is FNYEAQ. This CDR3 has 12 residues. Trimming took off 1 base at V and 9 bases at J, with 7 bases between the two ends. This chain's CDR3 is CASSLDGVIQYF. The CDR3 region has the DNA TGTGCCAGCAGCTTAGACGGAGTCATTCAGTACTTC.

DNA for the CDR3: TGTGCCAGCAGCTTGTTTAGCGGGGGGGATAACAATGAGCAGTTCTTC. Translation gives CASSLFSGGDNNEQFF. The rearrangement joins TRBV5-6 to TRBJ2-1, with 11 bases aligning to TRBD2. There are 16 residues in the CDR3. V lost 1 base and J lost 5; bases outside the gene matches: 5. The V gene's germline CDR1 is SGHDT and CDR2 YYEEEE.

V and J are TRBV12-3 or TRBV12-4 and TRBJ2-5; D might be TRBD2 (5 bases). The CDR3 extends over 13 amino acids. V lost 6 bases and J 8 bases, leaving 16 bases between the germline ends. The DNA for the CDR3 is TGTGCCAGCAGCCTAGGGAGATCGGCTACCCAGTACTTC. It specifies CASSLGRSATQYF.

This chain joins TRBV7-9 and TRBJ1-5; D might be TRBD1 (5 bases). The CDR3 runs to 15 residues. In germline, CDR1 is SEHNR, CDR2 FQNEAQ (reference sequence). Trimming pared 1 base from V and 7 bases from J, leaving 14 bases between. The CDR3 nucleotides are TGTGCCAGCAGCTTAGTCGCAGGGTCGGGCCAGCCCCAGCATTTT. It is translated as CASSLVAGSGQPQHF. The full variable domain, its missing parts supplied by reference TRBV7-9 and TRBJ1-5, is DTGVSQNPRHKITKRGQNVTFRCDPISEHNRLYWYRQTLGQGPEFLTYFQNEAQLEKSRLLSDRFSAERPKGSFSTLEIQRTEQGDSAMYLCASSLVAGSGQPQHFGDGTRLSIL.

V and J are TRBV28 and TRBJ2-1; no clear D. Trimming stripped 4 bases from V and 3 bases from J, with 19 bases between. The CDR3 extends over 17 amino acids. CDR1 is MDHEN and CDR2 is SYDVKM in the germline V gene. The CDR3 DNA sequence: TGTGCCAGCAGTTCCACCGCCCACACCCGTCACTACAATGAGCAGTTCTTC. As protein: CASSSTAHTRHYNEQFF.

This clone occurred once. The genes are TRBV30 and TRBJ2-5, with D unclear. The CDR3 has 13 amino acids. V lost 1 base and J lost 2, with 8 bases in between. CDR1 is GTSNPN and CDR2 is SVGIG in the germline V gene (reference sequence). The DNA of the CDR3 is TGTGCCTGGAGTGGAGGCTTACAAGAGACCCAGTACTTC. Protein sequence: CAWSGGLQETQYF.

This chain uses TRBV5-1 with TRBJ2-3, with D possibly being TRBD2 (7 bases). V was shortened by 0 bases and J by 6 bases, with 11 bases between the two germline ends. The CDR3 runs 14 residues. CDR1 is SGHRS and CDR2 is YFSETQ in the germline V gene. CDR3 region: CASSLVAGADTQYF. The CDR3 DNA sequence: TGCGCCAGCAGCTTGGTGGCGGGGGCGGATACGCAGTATTTT.

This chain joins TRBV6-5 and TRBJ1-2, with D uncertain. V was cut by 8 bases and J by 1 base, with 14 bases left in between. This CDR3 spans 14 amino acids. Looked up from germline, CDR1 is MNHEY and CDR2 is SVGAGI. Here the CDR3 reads CASRSLTVNYGYTF. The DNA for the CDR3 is TGTGCCAGCCGTTCGTTAACAGTTAACTATGGCTACACCTTC.

Written as DNA, the CDR3 is TGCAGCGTTTTAGGGAGGGGACCGGGAGGGAATGAGCAGTTCTTC. Translated, it gives CSVLGRGPGGNEQFF. The gene calls are TRBV29-1 and TRBJ2-1; 8 nucleotides align to TRBD2. The germline CDR1 and CDR2 sequences are SQVTM and ANQGSEA. The CDR3 has 15 residues. V was pared by 5 bases and J by 7 bases, with 13 bases of the junction left unmatched.

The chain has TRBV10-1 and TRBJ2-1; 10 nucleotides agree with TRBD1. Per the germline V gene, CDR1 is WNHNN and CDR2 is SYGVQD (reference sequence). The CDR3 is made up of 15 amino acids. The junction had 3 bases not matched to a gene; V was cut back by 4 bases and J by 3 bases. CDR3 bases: TGCGCCAGCAGTGGACAGGGGGCCGGCTACAATGAGCAGTTCTTC. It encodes CASSGQGAGYNEQFF.

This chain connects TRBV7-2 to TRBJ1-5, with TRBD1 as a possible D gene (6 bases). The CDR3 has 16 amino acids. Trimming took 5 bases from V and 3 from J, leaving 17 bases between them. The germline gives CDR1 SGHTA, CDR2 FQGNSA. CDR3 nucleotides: TGTGCCAGCAGCCCCCAAGGGTACAGGGTCAATCAGCCCCAGCATTTT. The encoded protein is CASSPQGYRVNQPQHF.

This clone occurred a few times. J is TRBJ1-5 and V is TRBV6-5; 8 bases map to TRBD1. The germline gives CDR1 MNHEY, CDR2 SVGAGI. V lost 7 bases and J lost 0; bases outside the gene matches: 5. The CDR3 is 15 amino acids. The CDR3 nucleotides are TGTGCCAGCATAACAGGGGGGTATAGCAATCAGCCCCAGCATTTT. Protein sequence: CASITGGYSNQPQHF.

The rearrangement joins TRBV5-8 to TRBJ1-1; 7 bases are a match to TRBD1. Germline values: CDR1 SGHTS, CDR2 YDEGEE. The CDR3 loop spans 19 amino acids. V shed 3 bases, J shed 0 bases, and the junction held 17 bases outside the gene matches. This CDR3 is CASSWYAGTETVMNTEAFF. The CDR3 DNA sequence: TGTGCCAGCAGCTGGTACGCCGGGACAGAGACAGTAATGAACACTGAAGCTTTCTTT.

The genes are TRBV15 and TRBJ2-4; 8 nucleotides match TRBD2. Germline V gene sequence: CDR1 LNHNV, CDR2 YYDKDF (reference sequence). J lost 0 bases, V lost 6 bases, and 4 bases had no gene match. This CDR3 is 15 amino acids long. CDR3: CATSSGGSAKNIQYF. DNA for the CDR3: TGTGCCACCAGTTCGGGGGGGTCAGCCAAAAACATTCAGTACTTC.

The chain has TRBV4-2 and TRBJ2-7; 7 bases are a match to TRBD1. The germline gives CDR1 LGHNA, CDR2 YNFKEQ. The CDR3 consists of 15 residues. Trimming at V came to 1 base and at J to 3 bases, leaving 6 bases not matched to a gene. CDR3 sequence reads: CASSQASTGHYEQYF. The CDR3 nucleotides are TGTGCCAGCAGCCAAGCCTCGACAGGGCACTACGAGCAGTACTTC.

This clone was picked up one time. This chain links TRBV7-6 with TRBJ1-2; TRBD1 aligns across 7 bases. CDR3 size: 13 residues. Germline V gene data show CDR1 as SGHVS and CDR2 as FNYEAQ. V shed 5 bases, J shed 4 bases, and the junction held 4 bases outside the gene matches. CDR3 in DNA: TGTGCCAGCAGCCAAGGGACAGCCTATGGCTACACCTTC. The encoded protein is CASSQGTAYGYTF.

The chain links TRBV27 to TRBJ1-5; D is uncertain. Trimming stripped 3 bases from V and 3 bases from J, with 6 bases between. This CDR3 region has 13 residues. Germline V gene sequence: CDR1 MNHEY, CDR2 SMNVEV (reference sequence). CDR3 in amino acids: CASSLALNQPQHF. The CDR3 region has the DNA TGTGCCAGCAGTTTGGCCCTCAATCAGCCCCAGCATTTT.

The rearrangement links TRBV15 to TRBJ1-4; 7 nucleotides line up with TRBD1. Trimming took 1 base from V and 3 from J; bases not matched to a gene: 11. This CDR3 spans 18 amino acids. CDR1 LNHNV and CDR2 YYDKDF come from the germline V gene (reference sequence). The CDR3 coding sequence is TGTGCCACCAGCAGAGGGTGGGACAGCTACCGGGCTAATGAAAAACTGTTTTTT. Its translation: CATSRGWDSYRANEKLFF.

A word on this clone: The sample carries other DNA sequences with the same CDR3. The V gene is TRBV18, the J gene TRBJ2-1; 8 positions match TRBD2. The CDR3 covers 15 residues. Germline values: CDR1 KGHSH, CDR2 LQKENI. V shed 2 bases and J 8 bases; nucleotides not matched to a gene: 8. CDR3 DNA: TGTGCCAGCTCACCATTGTCCGGGGGGGCCGATGAGCAGTTCTTC. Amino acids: CASSPLSGGADEQFF.